This TCR beta chain comes out of a study of blood T cell repertoires in COVID-19. Study-level background: The study drew acute and convalescent COVID-19 samples from the United States, Italy and Spain.

Study processing details: It was from reference gene primer amplification that nucleated cell counts were estimated. Some clones are missing from TCRdb's copy, which holds only in-frame ones; the method was immunoSEQ multiplex PCR. That table supplies the V and J calls and clone size; D and trimming were determined from the DNA. The sample has about 140,000 clones, over 65% seen once. The CDR3 runs to 16 residues. Trimming took 3 bases from V and 6 from J; bases not matched to a gene: 8. Germline V gene sequence: CDR1 MGHRA, CDR2 YSYEKL. This clonotype was obtained from a woman of 80 years or more with active or convalescent COVID-19. The chain recombines TRBV4-1 with TRBJ2-3, with 11 nucleotides matching TRBD2. The material sequenced was peripheral blood. The CDR3 loop is CASSQTVAGGPDTQYF. Here the CDR3 DNA reads TGCGCCAGCAGCCAGACCGTAGCGGGGGGGCCCGATACGCAGTATTTT.